This T cell receptor beta chain came from a study of monozygotic twins with inflammatory bowel disease (dated 2019 in TCRdb). Study-wide context: The full study comprised 30 or so monozygotic twin pairs: nine German pairs (four IBD-concordant, five IBD-discordant) and 19 IBD-discordant Danish pairs. Each individual had, on average, about 151 000 unique TCRalpha sequences and 181 000 unique TCRbeta sequences available for analysis. The search for disease-associated traits relied mainly on comparing IBD patients with their genetically identical healthy co-twins within discordant pairs.

From each donor, a 2.5 ml peripheral blood sample was drawn into PAXgene tubes and stored at -80 degrees C. Total RNA was isolated from whole blood with the PAXgene blood miRNA kit on an automated QIAcube, without T cell sorting. Peripheral blood from monozygotic twin pairs who were concordant or discordant for inflammatory bowel disease underwent deep TCRalpha and TCRbeta repertoire profiling using unique molecular barcoding. For every twin pair, smoking habits were documented, and each individual was categorised as a current, former or never smoker. On the study overall, not on this receptor specifically: IBD patients had lower TCRbeta repertoire diversity, measured by the inverse Simpson index, than their healthy co-twins. The analysis was unable to tell different T cell subtypes apart. Compared with healthy twins, IBD patients shared fewer clonotypes with other individuals, and the difference was most pronounced in patients with signs of disease activity. Because patients were on differing immunosuppressive treatments, the repertoires may have picked up extra background noise and inter-individual variability. Repertoire similarity did not differ between concordant and discordant twins, possibly due to limited statistical power. No single strong signal or clonotype linked to IBD turned up in the results, so the idea that one exists was not supported.

Of note for this clonotype: Its binding antigen is unknown.

The library relied on 5' RACE. The input for every TCR library was 3,500 to 4,000 ng of total RNA. For each sample, cDNA was synthesized in eight separate reactions using SMARTScribe reverse transcriptase. During cDNA synthesis, template switching was used to introduce unique molecular identifiers that contained a 6-nucleotide sample barcode. Two nested PCRs of roughly 16 and 10 cycles amplified the TCRalpha and TCRbeta cDNA, and bead purification followed each PCR. Before amplification, the cDNA was treated with uracil DNA-glycosylase and purified using the QIAquick PCR purification kit. In the second PCR, Illumina TruSeq-compatible adapters and sample-specific barcodes were added. TapeStation and Qubit were used to check library quality and concentration, and roughly 5.5 ng of each library was pooled. The pooled libraries were sequenced with 2 x 100 bp reads and custom sequencing primers on an Illumina HiSeq2500 single-index Rapid Run. For the original study's pipeline: PCR and sequencing errors were corrected by UMI-based consensus assembly using MiGEC version 1.2.6. MiXCR version 2.1.1 was used for V(D)J alignment, clonotype assembly and CDR3 extraction. To normalise gene usage, clonotype sharing and MAIT/NKT TCR abundance, the top 1000, 10 000 and 20 000 clonotypes in each sample were analysed. After downsampling to 27 000 UMIs, diversity was calculated as the inverse Simpson index using the vegan R package. Statistical testing used paired Mann-Whitney U tests on the discordant twin pairs and applied Benjamini-Hochberg correction for multiple testing. After reprocessing by TCRdb, each CDR3 protein sequence is one entry, and no DNA is given. The V and J calls come from TCRdb's annotation, not from the publication. The sample's records list 150,000 to 200,000 distinct CDR3 sequences. Jointly, the top ten make up approximately 3% of the sample.

Sequencing input: blood. The TCR sequence derives from a human donor with ulcerative colitis or Crohn's disease, or a healthy co-twin of an affected twin (not recorded which).

The CDR3 loop reads CASSLRQSSDTQYF. The chain is assembled from TRBV5-4 and TRBJ2-3; TCRdb names TRBD1, which stays unverified in the absence of DNA. The germline V gene (reference sequence) yields SGHNT for CDR1 and YYREEE for CDR2. The CDR3, from cysteine to phenylalanine, totals 14 residues. No DNA appears here.